This TCR beta chain came from a study of blood T cell repertoires in COVID-19. About the study: Acute and convalescent COVID-19 specimens originated in the United States, Italy and Spain.

The CDR3 contains 16 residues. Looked up from germline, CDR1 is SGHVS and CDR2 is FNYEAQ. V shed 1 base and J 8 bases; nucleotides not matched to a gene: 10. Only in-frame clones appear in the TCRdb table, and some are missing; sequencing was by immunoSEQ multiplex PCR. The top ten clones hold 7.2% of a sample with 15,000 to 20,000 clones, about nine tenths of them seen once. Sequencing input: peripheral blood. The chain uses TRBV7-6 and TRBJ2-1; 8 bases agree with TRBD2. The clonotype comes from a human donor in a cohort sampled during active COVID-19. The DNA for the CDR3 is TGTGCCAGCAGCTTAGACGAAAGCGGGGGACACTATGAGCAGTTCTTC. Its protein is CASSLDESGGHYEQFF.